These T cell receptor beta chains were read from a single sample in a study of response to subunit inactivated influenza vaccine. TCRdb re-derived calls from the RT-PCR reads in MiXCR, one entry per CDR3 protein. The sample shows about 500,000 distinct CDR3 sequences, 13% of them seen only once. The starting material was PBMCs from blood, obtained about 40 days after vaccination. The receptor source for this set is a man in his fifties or sixties who received an inactivated influenza vaccine. Both conserved end residues are part of each CDR3. D genes are given only for firm matches. Only part of the rows carry a size: once, few, many, or a class if the clone is expanded.

CDR3: CASSVAPFDRGMNQETQYF
DNA: TGTGCCAGCAGCGTAGCTCCTTTCGACAGGGGGATGAACCAAGAGACCCAGTACTTC
V: TRBV9
D: TRBD1
size: few
J: TRBJ2-5
length: 19

CDR3: CASKGQANTGELFF
DNA: TGTGCCTCCAAGGGACAGGCGAACACCGGGGAGCTGTTTTTT
V: TRBV7-9
D: TRBD1
size: -
J: TRBJ2-2
length: 14

CDR3: CASSQDGIGGGETQYF
DNA: TGCGCCAGCAGCCAAGACGGTATAGGGGGCGGAGAGACCCAGTACTTC
V: TRBV4-3
D: TRBD1
size: -
J: TRBJ2-5
length: 16

CDR3: CAISGGTANTGELFF
DNA: TGTGCCATCAGTGGAGGGACAGCGAACACCGGGGAGCTGTTTTTT
V: TRBV10-3
D: TRBD1
size: many
J: TRBJ2-2
length: 15

CDR3: CSAGTAGAEKLFF
DNA: TGCAGTGCTGGTACAGCGGGGGCTGAAAAACTGTTTTTT
V: TRBV20-1
D: -
size: many
J: TRBJ1-4
length: 13

CDR3: CASTLAGGEGEQFF
DNA: TGTGCCAGCACTTTAGCGGGGGGGGAAGGTGAGCAGTTCTTC
V: TRBV27
D: TRBD2
size: -
J: TRBJ2-1
length: 14

CDR3: CASSQRAGIRGETQYF
DNA: TGCGCCAGCAGCCAGCGGGCAGGTATTCGTGGGGAGACCCAGTACTTC
V: TRBV4-1
D: -
size: -
J: TRBJ2-5
length: 16

CDR3: CASSYGRGLTNEKLFF
DNA: TGTGCCAGCAGTTACGGCAGGGGGTTGACTAATGAAAAACTGTTTTTT
V: TRBV6-5
D: TRBD1
size: many
J: TRBJ1-4
length: 16

CDR3: CATSAPWGEGQETQYF
DNA: TGTGCCACCAGTGCCCCGTGGGGAGAAGGGCAAGAGACCCAGTACTTC
V: TRBV24-1
D: -
size: -
J: TRBJ2-5
length: 16

CDR3: CASRGQGESPLHF
DNA: TGTGCCAGCAGGGGACAGGGTGAATCACCCCTCCACTTT
V: TRBV28
D: TRBD1
size: many
J: TRBJ1-6
length: 13

CDR3: CASSRQGMAHGYTF
DNA: TGTGCCAGCAGCCGACAGGGAATGGCGCATGGCTACACCTTC
V: TRBV5-6
D: TRBD1
size: -
J: TRBJ1-2
length: 14

CDR3: CATSDRDSYEQYF
DNA: TGTGCCACCAGTGATCGGGACAGCTACGAGCAGTACTTC
V: TRBV24-1
D: TRBD1
size: few
J: TRBJ2-7
length: 13

CDR3: CASRPGDRAYNSPLHF
DNA: TGTGCCAGCAGGCCGGGGGACAGGGCCTACAATTCACCCCTCCACTTT
V: TRBV6-1
D: TRBD1
size: -
J: TRBJ1-6
length: 16

CDR3: CSARDRQWLSYEQYF
DNA: TGCAGTGCTAGAGATCGGCAGTGGCTATCCTACGAGCAGTACTTC
V: TRBV20-1
D: -
size: few
J: TRBJ2-7
length: 15

CDR3: CASSEEGHYGYTF
DNA: TGTGCCAGCAGTGAAGAGGGCCACTATGGCTACACCTTC
V: TRBV2
D: -
size: few
J: TRBJ1-2
length: 13

CDR3: CASSLDTGYEQFF
DNA: TGCGCCAGCAGCTTGGATACCGGGTATGAGCAGTTCTTC
V: TRBV5-1
D: -
size: -
J: TRBJ2-1
length: 13

CDR3: CASSLFSGTGGNEQFF
DNA: TGTGCCAGCAGTCTTTTCTCCGGGACAGGGGGCAATGAGCAGTTCTTC
V: TRBV2
D: TRBD1
size: -
J: TRBJ2-1
length: 16

CDR3: CASSLAGVFTDTQYF
DNA: TGTGCCAGCAGTTTAGCGGGGGTATTCACAGATACGCAGTATTTT
V: TRBV28
D: TRBD2
size: -
J: TRBJ2-3
length: 15

CDR3: CASRSGVSGANVLTF
DNA: TGTGCCAGCAGATCAGGTGTCTCTGGGGCCAACGTCCTGACTTTC
V: TRBV6-2/TRBV6-3
D: -
size: few
J: TRBJ2-6
length: 15

CDR3: CSVEGLAGVNGELFF
DNA: TGCAGCGTTGAAGGACTAGCGGGAGTTAACGGGGAGCTGTTTTTT
V: TRBV29-1
D: TRBD2
size: many
J: TRBJ2-2
length: 15

CDR3: CASSSDVSTDTQYF
DNA: TGTGCCAGCAGCTCAGACGTCAGCACAGATACGCAGTATTTT
V: TRBV7-9
D: -
size: -
J: TRBJ2-3
length: 14

CDR3: CASSEQGRAGELFF
DNA: TGTGCCAGCAGTGAACAGGGGCGGGCCGGGGAGCTGTTTTTT
V: TRBV25-1
D: -
size: -
J: TRBJ2-2
length: 14

CDR3: CASSLTRVVNEKLFF
DNA: TGTGCCAGCAGCTTAACCCGGGTGGTTAATGAAAAACTGTTTTTT
V: TRBV7-2
D: -
size: few
J: TRBJ1-4
length: 15

CDR3: CASSLAGQRFF
DNA: TGTGCCAGCAGTTTGGCGGGACAGCGGTTCTTC
V: TRBV12-3/TRBV12-4
D: -
size: few
J: TRBJ2-1
length: 11

CDR3: CAWDTTSTGELFF
DNA: TGTGCCTGGGATACCACTTCCACCGGGGAGCTGTTTTTT
V: TRBV30
D: -
size: -
J: TRBJ2-2
length: 13

CDR3: CASSLVAGSEAFF
DNA: TGTGCCAGCAGTTTGGTGGCAGGGTCTGAAGCTTTCTTT
V: TRBV12-3/TRBV12-4
D: -
size: many
J: TRBJ1-1
length: 13

CDR3: CSARRGLMPPDTQYF
DNA: TGCAGTGCTAGGAGGGGACTAATGCCCCCCGATACGCAGTATTTT
V: TRBV20-1
D: TRBD2
size: few
J: TRBJ2-3
length: 15

CDR3: CASSLRSGGEQYF
DNA: TGTGCCAGCAGTTTAAGGAGTGGTGGCGAGCAGTACTTC
V: TRBV12-3/TRBV12-4
D: -
size: many
J: TRBJ2-7
length: 13

CDR3: CSAFFPGLAGGNTGELFF
DNA: TGCAGTGCTTTTTTCCCCGGACTAGCGGGGGGGAACACCGGGGAGCTGTTTTTT
V: TRBV20-1
D: TRBD2
size: few
J: TRBJ2-2
length: 18

CDR3: CATSEGGTGTGELFF
DNA: TGTGCCACCAGTGAGGGTGGGACGGGCACCGGGGAGCTGTTTTTT
V: TRBV24-1
D: -
size: -
J: TRBJ2-2
length: 15

CDR3: CSVEGRGGFAGYTF
DNA: TGCAGCGTTGAGGGCAGAGGGGGCTTCGCCGGCTACACCTTC
V: TRBV29-1
D: TRBD1
size: few
J: TRBJ1-2
length: 14

CDR3: CASRPGHGRPDTQYF
DNA: TGTGCCAGCAGGCCAGGACACGGCCGCCCAGATACGCAGTATTTT
V: TRBV27
D: -
size: few
J: TRBJ2-3
length: 15

CDR3: CASSYSIFRGEQYF
DNA: TGTGCCAGCAGTTACTCCATTTTTCGGGGCGAGCAGTACTTC
V: TRBV6-2/TRBV6-3
D: -
size: few
J: TRBJ2-7
length: 14

CDR3: CASSLGLAGAVGELFF
DNA: TGCGCCAGCAGCTTGGGACTAGCGGGAGCTGTCGGGGAGCTGTTTTTT
V: TRBV5-1
D: TRBD2
size: few
J: TRBJ2-2
length: 16

CDR3: CASSTGYGANVLTF
DNA: TGTGCCAGCAGTACAGGGTATGGGGCCAACGTCCTGACTTTC
V: TRBV2
D: -
size: -
J: TRBJ2-6
length: 14